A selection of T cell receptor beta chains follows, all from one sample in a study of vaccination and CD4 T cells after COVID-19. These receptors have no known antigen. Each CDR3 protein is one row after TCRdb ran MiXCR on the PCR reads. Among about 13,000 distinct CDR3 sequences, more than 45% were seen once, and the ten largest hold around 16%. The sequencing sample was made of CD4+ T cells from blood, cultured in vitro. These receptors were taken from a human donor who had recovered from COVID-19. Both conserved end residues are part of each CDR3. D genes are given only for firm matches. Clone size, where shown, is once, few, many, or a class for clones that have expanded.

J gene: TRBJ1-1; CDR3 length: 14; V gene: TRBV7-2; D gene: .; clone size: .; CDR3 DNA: TGTGCCAGCAGCTTAGAAATACAGCGAATAGAAGCTTTCTTT; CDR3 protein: CASSLEIQRIEAFF
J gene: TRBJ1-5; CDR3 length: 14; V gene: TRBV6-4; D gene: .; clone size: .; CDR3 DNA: TGTGCCAGCAGTGAAGGGGATAGCAATCAGCCCCAGCATTTT; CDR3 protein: CASSEGDSNQPQHF
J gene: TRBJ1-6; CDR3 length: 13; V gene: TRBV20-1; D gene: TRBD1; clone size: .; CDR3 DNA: TGCAGTGCTAGAATCGACAGGGTTTCACCCCTCCACTTT; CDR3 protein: CSARIDRVSPLHF
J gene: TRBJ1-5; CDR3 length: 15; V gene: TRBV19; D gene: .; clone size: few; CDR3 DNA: TGTGCCAGTAGCCTAGACCCACCCCACAATCAGCCCCAGCATTTT; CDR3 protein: CASSLDPPHNQPQHF
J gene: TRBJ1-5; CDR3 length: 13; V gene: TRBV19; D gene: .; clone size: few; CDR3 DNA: TGTGCCAGTAGTATAGGAGGATCCCAGCCCCAGCATTTT; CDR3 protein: CASSIGGSQPQHF
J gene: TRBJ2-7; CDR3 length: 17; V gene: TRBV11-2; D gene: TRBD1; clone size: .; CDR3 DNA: TGTGCCAGCAGCTTGGAGCTAGGGACAGGGGGAGGCTACGAGCAGTACTTC; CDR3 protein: CASSLELGTGGGYEQYF
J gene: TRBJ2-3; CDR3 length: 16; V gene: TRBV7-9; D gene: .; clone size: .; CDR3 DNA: TGTGCCAGCAGCTCCGGCGTGGGACGGGAGTCAGATACGCAGTATTTT; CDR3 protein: CASSSGVGRESDTQYF
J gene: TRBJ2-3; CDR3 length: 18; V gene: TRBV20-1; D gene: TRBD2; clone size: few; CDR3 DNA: TGCAGTGCACCCGGACTAGCGGGAGGACCCTCTGGTGGGGATACGCAGTATTTT; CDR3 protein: CSAPGLAGGPSGGDTQYF
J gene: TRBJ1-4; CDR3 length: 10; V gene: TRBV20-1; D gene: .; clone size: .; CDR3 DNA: TGCAGTGCCCTCAATGAAAAACTGTTTTTT; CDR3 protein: CSALNEKLFF
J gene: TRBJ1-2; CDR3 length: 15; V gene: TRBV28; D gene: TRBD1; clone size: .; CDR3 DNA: TGTGCCAGCAGCCCGGCAGGGACAGGGGATACTGGCTACACCTTC; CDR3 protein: CASSPAGTGDTGYTF
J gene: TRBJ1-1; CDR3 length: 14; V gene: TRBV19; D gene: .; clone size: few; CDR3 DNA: TGTGCCAGTAGTTTGTTGCGCTATGATGCTGAAGCTTTCTTT; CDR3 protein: CASSLLRYDAEAFF
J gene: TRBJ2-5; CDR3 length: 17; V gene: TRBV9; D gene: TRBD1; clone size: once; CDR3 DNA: TGTGCCAGCAGCGTGCGATTGGGAGTTACAGGGGAGGAGACCCAGTACTTC; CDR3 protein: CASSVRLGVTGEETQYF
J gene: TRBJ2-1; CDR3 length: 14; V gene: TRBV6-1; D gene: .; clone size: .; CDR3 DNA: TGTGCCAGCAGTGCGGGACCGTTAATAGATGAGCAGTTCTTC; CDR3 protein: CASSAGPLIDEQFF
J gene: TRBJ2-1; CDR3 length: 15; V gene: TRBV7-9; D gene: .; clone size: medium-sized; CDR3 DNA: TGTGCCAGCAGCTTAGCGGGTCTAGGATACAATGAGCAGTTCTTC; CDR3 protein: CASSLAGLGYNEQFF
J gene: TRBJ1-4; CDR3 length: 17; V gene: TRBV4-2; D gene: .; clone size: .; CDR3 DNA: TGTGCCAGCAGCCAAGGTGGGGACCGCAAGGCTAATGAAAAACTGTTTTTT; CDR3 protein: CASSQGGDRKANEKLFF
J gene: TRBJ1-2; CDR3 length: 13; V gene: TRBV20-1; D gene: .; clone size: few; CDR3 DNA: TGCAGTGCTAGTCCCCCAGCTAGCTATGGCTACACCTTC; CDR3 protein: CSASPPASYGYTF
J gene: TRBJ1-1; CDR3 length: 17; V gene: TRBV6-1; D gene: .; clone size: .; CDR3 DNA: TGTGCCAGCAGCTCCCAGATGGACCCTAGAACCCCCACTGAAGCTTTCTTT; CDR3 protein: CASSSQMDPRTPTEAFF
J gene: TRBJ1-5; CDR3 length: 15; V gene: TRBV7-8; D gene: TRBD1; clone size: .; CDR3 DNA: TGTGCCAGCAGCCCGGTGGGACAGGGCAATCAGCCCCAGCATTTT; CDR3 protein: CASSPVGQGNQPQHF
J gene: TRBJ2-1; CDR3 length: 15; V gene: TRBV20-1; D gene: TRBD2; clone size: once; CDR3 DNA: TGCAGTGCTAGAGATTTGGGACTAGCAATCAATGAGCAGTTCTTC; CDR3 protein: CSARDLGLAINEQFF
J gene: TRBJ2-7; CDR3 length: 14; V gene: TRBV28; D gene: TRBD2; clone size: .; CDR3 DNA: TGTGCCAGCAGTCCGACTAGCGTTCGCGCCGAGCAGTACTTC; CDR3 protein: CASSPTSVRAEQYF
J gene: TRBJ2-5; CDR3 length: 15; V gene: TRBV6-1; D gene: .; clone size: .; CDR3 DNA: TGTGCCAGCAGCCCCTCCGGGGCCACTCAAGAGACCCAGTACTTC; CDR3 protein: CASSPSGATQETQYF
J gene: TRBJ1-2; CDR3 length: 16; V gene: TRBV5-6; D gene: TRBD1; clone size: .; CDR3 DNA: TGTGCCAGCAGCGAGAACAGGGGGATAACCGCAGGTGGCTACACCTTC; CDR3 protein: CASSENRGITAGGYTF
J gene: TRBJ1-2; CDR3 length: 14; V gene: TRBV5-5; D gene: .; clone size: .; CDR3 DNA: TGTGCCAGCCGCTGGTCGTCGGGCCCGTATGGCTACACCTTC; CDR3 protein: CASRWSSGPYGYTF
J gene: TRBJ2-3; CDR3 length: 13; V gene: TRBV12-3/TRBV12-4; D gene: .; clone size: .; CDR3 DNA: TGTGCCAGCAGTTTGTTGAGTAGAGATACGCAGTATTTT; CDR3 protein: CASSLLSRDTQYF
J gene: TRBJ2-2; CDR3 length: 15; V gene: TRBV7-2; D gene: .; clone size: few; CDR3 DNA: TGTGCCAGCAGCTTCGGGGGCCACCTCACCGGGGAGCTGTTTTTT; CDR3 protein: CASSFGGHLTGELFF
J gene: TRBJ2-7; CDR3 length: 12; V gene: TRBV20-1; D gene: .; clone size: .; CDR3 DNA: TGCAGTGCTAGACCTAATTCCTACGAGCAGTACTTC; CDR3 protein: CSARPNSYEQYF
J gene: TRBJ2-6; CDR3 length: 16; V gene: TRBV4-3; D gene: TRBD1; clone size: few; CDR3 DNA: TGCGCCAGCAGCCAAGAAGGGGGCACCGGGGCCAACGTCCTGACTTTC; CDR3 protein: CASSQEGGTGANVLTF
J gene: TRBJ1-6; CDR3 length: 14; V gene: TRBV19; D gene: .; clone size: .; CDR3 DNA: TGTGCCAGTAGATCGGGCCCCGGTGATTCACCCCTCCACTTT; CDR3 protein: CASRSGPGDSPLHF